Shown below are 32 T cell receptor beta chains from a single sample sequenced in a study of blood T cell repertoires in COVID-19. Assay used: immunoSEQ multiplex PCR; TCRdb lists only in-frame clones, some missing. This repertoire shows about 44,000 clones, about 86% found once; its top ten account for about 45%. Sequenced input: peripheral blood. These TCRs come from a human donor in a cohort sampled during active COVID-19.

This clone came up once. The rearrangement joins TRBV6-8 to TRBJ2-7; 10 nucleotides agree with TRBD1. The CDR3 extends over 15 amino acids. Germline loops: CDR1 MNHGY, CDR2 SAAAGT. After removal of 2 bases from V and 4 bases from J, the junction contained 5 bases not matched to a gene. The CDR3 DNA sequence: TGTGCCAGCAGTTACCCGACAGGGGGCCGGTACGAGCAGTACTTC. This codes for CASSYPTGGRYEQYF.

The V call is TRBV27, the J call TRBJ2-1, with 8 nucleotides matching TRBD1. Germline V gene sequence: CDR1 MNHEY, CDR2 SMNVEV (reference sequence). V shed 3 bases and J 3 bases; nucleotides not matched to a gene: 7. This CDR3 spans 16 amino acids. Written as DNA, the CDR3 is TGTGCCAGCAGTTTGGTTGGACAGGGAGTCTACAATGAGCAGTTCTTC. As protein: CASSLVGQGVYNEQFF.

The rearrangement joins TRBV9 to TRBJ2-7, with 10 bases matching TRBD2. Trimming at V came to 2 bases and at J to 1 base, leaving 12 bases not matched to a gene. Germline CDR1 reads SGDLS; CDR2 reads YYNGEE. The CDR3 length is 18 residues. In nucleotides, the CDR3 is TGTGCCAGCAGCGTCCGGGACAGCACTAGCGGGGCATCCTACGAGCAGTACTTC. Translating it yields CASSVRDSTSGASYEQYF.

V gene TRBV6-5 combines with J gene TRBJ1-1; possibly TRBD1 for D (5 bases). Germline V gives CDR1 MNHEY, CDR2 SVGAGI. This CDR3 has 15 residues. V was cut by 2 bases and J by 5 bases, with 15 bases left in between. The DNA of the CDR3 is TGTGCCAGCAGTTACCCCGCAGGGAAGAAGACTGAAGCTTTCTTT. Translating it yields CASSYPAGKKTEAFF.

The chain is built from TRBV7-2 and TRBJ2-3; a weak D match, TRBD2 (5 bases). This CDR3 region has 14 residues. V was trimmed by 2 bases and J by 4 bases, leaving 10 bases between them. The germline gives CDR1 SGHTA, CDR2 FQGNSA. CDR3 sequence reads: CASSLMASSDTQYF. CDR3 coding DNA: TGTGCCAGCAGCTTAATGGCTAGCTCAGATACGCAGTATTTT.

For this clone: A far larger clone differs by one base, so this is likely a read error. CDR3 DNA sequence: TGTGCCAGCATTTTACGGGGGGCCGGGGGCTACACCTTC. Protein: CASILRGAGGYTF. The rearrangement joins TRBV28 to TRBJ1-2; maybe TRBD1 (6 bases). Looked up from germline, CDR1 is MDHEN and CDR2 is SYDVKM. The CDR3 is made up of 13 amino acids.

The V and J genes are TRBV29-1 and TRBJ2-5; tentative D call: TRBD2 (6 bases). With 4 bases removed from V and 4 bases from J, the gap between germline ends came to 10 bases. This CDR3 spans 12 amino acids. Germline loops: CDR1 SQVTM, CDR2 ANQGSEA. CDR3 loop: CSVGGRIETQYF. The CDR3 DNA is TGCAGCGTTGGGGGGAGGATAGAGACCCAGTACTTC.

The genes are TRBV6-5 and TRBJ2-3, with 9 bases lining up with TRBD1. J gave up 5 bases and V 2 bases, and 5 bases lay outside the gene matches. Germline values: CDR1 MNHEY, CDR2 SVGAGI. The CDR3 extends over 15 amino acids. CDR3 coding DNA: TGTGCCAGCAGTTACGAGGGACAGGGTATAGATACGCAGTATTTT. This codes for CASSYEGQGIDTQYF.

This chain links TRBV5-6 with TRBJ2-3; TRBD2 agrees at 8 bases. The CDR3 contains 16 residues. After removal of 6 bases from V and 2 bases from J, the junction contained 11 bases not matched to a gene. Looked up from germline, CDR1 is SGHDT and CDR2 is YYEEEE. CDR3 nucleotide sequence: TGTGCCAGCACCCGGCCTCAGCGGGGGACCACAGATACGCAGTATTTT. As protein: CASTRPQRGTTDTQYF.

With respect to this clone: At one of its ends the junction is not consistent with the germline gene, which may arise from a read error. V usage is TRBV7-2 and J usage is TRBJ1-5; the match to TRBD1 covers 7 bases. The CDR3 has 14 residues. Germline V gene data show CDR1 as SGHTA and CDR2 as FQGNSA. The CDR3 sequence: CASSLGTDNQPQHF. The CDR3 nucleotides are TGTGCCAGCAGTTTAGGGACAGACAATCAGCCCCAGCATTTT. Filled out from reference TRBV7-2 and TRBJ1-5, the complete variable domain reads GAGVSQSPSNKVTEKGKDVELRCDPISGHTALYWYRQSLGQGLEFLIYFQGNSAPDKSGLPSDRFSAERTGGSVSTLTIQRTQQEDSAVYLCASSLGTDNQPQHFGDGTRLSIL.

V usage is TRBV6-5 and J usage is TRBJ2-1; 8 nucleotides match TRBD2. V shed 2 bases and J 6 bases; nucleotides not matched to a gene: 6. Germline assignment: CDR1 MNHEY and CDR2 SVGAGI. The CDR3 loop spans 15 amino acids. The CDR3 is CASSYGLAQGNEQFF. The CDR3 nucleotides read TGTGCCAGCAGTTACGGACTAGCACAAGGCAATGAGCAGTTCTTC.

V usage is TRBV18 and J usage is TRBJ2-2; D perhaps matches TRBD1 (5 bases). The germline V and J ends were trimmed by 5 bases and 6 bases, with 7 bases remaining between them. Germline lookup yields CDR1 KGHSH and CDR2 LQKENI. This CDR3 has 12 amino acids. The CDR3 nucleotides read TGTGCCAGCTCAACCAGGGCCGGGGAGCTGTTTTTT. Its protein is CASSTRAGELFF.

This chain links TRBV4-2 with TRBJ2-1, with 12 bases lining up with TRBD2. Germline V CDR1 and CDR2: LGHNA, YNFKEQ. This CDR3 has 15 amino acids. The V gene end was trimmed by 3 bases and the J gene end by 5 bases; junction bases not matched to a gene: 2. The CDR3 sequence is CASSQLAGGNNEQFF. In DNA, the CDR3 is TGTGCCAGCAGCCAGCTAGCGGGGGGGAACAATGAGCAGTTCTTC.

The chain joins TRBV10-1 to TRBJ2-2, with D unresolved. Trimming removed 0 bases at V and 6 bases at J, with 8 bases between. This CDR3 is 14 amino acids long. Germline V lookup: CDR1 WNHNN, CDR2 SYGVQD (reference sequence). The CDR3 is CASSESFGAGELFF. In nucleotides, the CDR3 is TGCGCCAGCAGTGAGTCTTTCGGAGCCGGGGAGCTGTTTTTT.

The chain couples TRBV11-2 to TRBJ2-2; 7 nucleotides align to TRBD2. The V and J ends lost 1 base and 3 bases, in that order; junction bases with no gene match: 5. The CDR3 sequence is 16 residues long. CDR1 is SGHAT and CDR2 is FQNNGV in the germline V gene. The CDR3 loop reads CASSLGREVYTGELFF. CDR3 nucleotide sequence: TGTGCCAGCAGCTTAGGACGGGAGGTTTACACCGGGGAGCTGTTTTTT.

This chain connects TRBV6-1 to TRBJ2-2; 7 bases line up with TRBD1. CDR1 and CDR2 from the germline V gene are MNHNS and SASEGT. After removal of 1 base from V and 5 bases from J, the junction contained 4 bases not matched to a gene. The CDR3 contains 15 residues. CDR3 DNA sequence: TGTGCCAGCAGTGAAGGACAGGGCTTAACCGGGGAGCTGTTTTTT. Protein product: CASSEGQGLTGELFF.

The CDR3 loop is CATSALISDMETQYF. In DNA form, the CDR3 reads TGTGCCACCAGTGCTCTGATAAGTGACATGGAGACCCAGTACTTC. This chain links TRBV24-1 with TRBJ2-5; D gene uncertain. Germline loops: CDR1 KGHDR, CDR2 SFDVKD. The length of the CDR3 is 15 residues. Trimming left V 5 bases short and J 5 bases short, with 17 bases between.

The genes are TRBV5-1 and TRBJ2-3, with TRBD2 as a possible D gene (5 bases). Trimming removed 4 bases from V and 2 bases from J, with 14 bases in between. This CDR3 comprises 15 residues. Germline V gives CDR1 SGHRS, CDR2 YFSETQ. The CDR3 region is CASSTTSTATDTQYF. The CDR3 DNA sequence: TGCGCCAGCAGCACTACTAGTACGGCCACAGATACGCAGTATTTT. Based on the CDR3 plus reference TRBV5-1 and TRBJ2-3, the full variable domain is KAGVTQTPRYLIKTRGQQVTLSCSPISGHRSVSWYQQTPGQGLQFLFEYFSETQRNKGNFPGRFSGRQFSNSRSEMNVSTLELGDSALYLCASSTTSTATDTQYFGPGTRLTVL.

The chain is built from TRBV3-1 (or the pseudogene TRBV3-2) and TRBJ2-2; D uncertain. This CDR3 is 17 amino acids long. Germline V CDR1 and CDR2: LGHDT, YNNKEL (reference sequence). Trimming took off 4 bases at V and 0 bases at J, with 15 bases between the two ends. CDR3 DNA: TGTGCCAGCAGCCCCCCGAGAGATCCCACGAACACCGGGGAGCTGTTTTTT. As protein: CASSPPRDPTNTGELFF.

This sequence joins TRBV28 and TRBJ2-5; D perhaps matches TRBD1 (6 bases). Germline CDR1 is MDHEN and CDR2 is SYDVKM. CDR3 length: 13 amino acids. With 5 bases removed from V and 5 bases from J, the gap between germline ends came to 12 bases. In DNA, the CDR3 is TGTGCCAGCAGTCCCCCGGACAGTGAGACCCAGTACTTC. Protein sequence: CASSPPDSETQYF.

This chain connects TRBV7-6 to TRBJ2-7; TRBD1 aligns across 7 bases. Germline V lookup: CDR1 SGHVS, CDR2 FNYEAQ. With 5 bases clipped from V and 2 bases from J, the junction kept 6 bases outside the gene matches. This CDR3 has 14 residues. The CDR3 spells CASSQYGTAYEQYF. Here the CDR3 DNA reads TGTGCCAGCAGCCAGTACGGGACAGCCTACGAGCAGTACTTC.

The genes are TRBV27 and TRBJ1-1; D remains ambiguous. Looked up from germline, CDR1 is MNHEY and CDR2 is SMNVEV (reference sequence). This CDR3 is 14 amino acids long. V lost 3 bases and J lost 1, with 9 bases in between. The CDR3 nucleotides are TGTGCCAGCAGTTTCAACGCGGGGAACACTGAAGCTTTCTTT. It yields the protein CASSFNAGNTEAFF.

The chain couples TRBV11-3 to TRBJ2-7; possibly TRBD1 for D (5 bases). The germline V gene encodes CDR1 SGHNT and CDR2 YENEEA. This CDR3 is built from 14 residues. Trimming left V 5 bases short and J 3 bases short, with 14 bases between. Here the CDR3 reads CASSPPAGIYEQYV. The CDR3 DNA is TGTGCCAGCAGCCCCCCAGCAGGGATCTACGAGCAGTACGTC.

This rearrangement joins TRBV7-2 to TRBJ2-3, with TRBD2 as a possible D gene (6 bases). Germline V CDR1 and CDR2: SGHTA, FQGNSA. The CDR3 runs 17 residues. Trimming removed 2 bases from V and 0 bases from J, with 15 bases in between. The CDR3: CASSLRAGGASTDTQYF. CDR3 sequence (DNA): TGTGCCAGCAGCTTACGTGCCGGGGGAGCTAGCACAGATACGCAGTATTTT. The full variable domain, rest sourced from reference TRBV7-2 and TRBJ2-3, is GAGVSQSPSNKVTEKGKDVELRCDPISGHTALYWYRQSLGQGLEFLIYFQGNSAPDKSGLPSDRFSAERTGGSVSTLTIQRTQQEDSAVYLCASSLRAGGASTDTQYFGPGTRLTVL.

The chain employs TRBV24-1 and TRBJ2-1, with D unclear. V was clipped by 5 bases and J by 8 bases, with 6 bases between them. CDR3 length equals 11 residues. Germline assignment: CDR1 KGHDR and CDR2 SFDVKD. CDR3 amino acids: CATSAIDEQFF. The CDR3 DNA follows: TGTGCCACCAGTGCCATAGATGAGCAGTTCTTC.

V is TRBV5-5 and J is TRBJ2-7; 8 bases line up with TRBD1. This CDR3 region has 15 residues. With V trimmed by 4 bases and J by 2 bases, 8 bases remained unmatched. CDR1 and CDR2 from the germline V gene are SGHKS and YYEKEE (reference sequence). The CDR3 nucleotides are TGTGCCAGCAGCCCTATAGGGACAGGCGCCTACGAGCAGTACTTC. This encodes CASSPIGTGAYEQYF.

The chain carries TRBV9 and TRBJ2-5; TRBD2 matches 8 bases. J gave up 0 bases and V 4 bases, and 8 bases lay outside the gene matches. Germline CDR1 is SGDLS and CDR2 is YYNGEE. The CDR3 is 16 amino acids. CDR3 protein: CASSRTSGGDQETQYF. The CDR3 DNA follows: TGTGCCAGCAGCCGCACCTCGGGGGGGGACCAAGAGACCCAGTACTTC.

The CDR3 DNA reads as TGTGCCAGCTCACCACCGATCGGCGGCCAAGAGACCCAGTACTTC. Its translation: CASSPPIGGQETQYF. The genes are TRBV18 and TRBJ2-5, with D uncertain. The CDR3 contains 15 residues. Germline CDR1 KGHSH, CDR2 LQKENI. Trimming shortened V by 0 bases and J by 1 base, and 9 bases separated the two germline ends.

The rearrangement joins TRBV29-1 to TRBJ1-3; D unclear. Trimming removed 3 bases from V and 4 bases from J, with 7 bases in between. Germline V gene lookup returns CDR1 SQVTM and CDR2 ANQGSEA. The CDR3 has 12 amino acids. CDR3 DNA sequence: TGCAGCGTTGAGATACTAGGAAACACCATATATTTT. Translating gives CSVEILGNTIYF.

The chain employs TRBV2 and TRBJ1-5, with 7 bases aligning to TRBD1. V shed 6 bases and J 6 bases; nucleotides not matched to a gene: 8. This CDR3 is 14 amino acids long. Germline V gives CDR1 SNHLY, CDR2 FYNNEI. CDR3 protein: CASRERQGGQPQHF. CDR3 in DNA: TGTGCCAGCAGGGAAAGACAGGGAGGTCAGCCCCAGCATTTT.

The V gene is TRBV24-1, the J gene TRBJ2-5; D possibly corresponds to TRBD1 (5 bases). V shed 7 bases and J shed 4 bases, with 9 bases lying between them. This CDR3 is built from 12 residues. Germline V CDR1 and CDR2: KGHDR, SFDVKD. CDR3 nucleotide sequence: TGTGCCACCAGGGGGCCTGGAGAGACCCAGTACTTC. Protein: CATRGPGETQYF.

The chain joins TRBV5-6 to TRBJ1-1, with D possibly matching TRBD1 (5 bases). V lost 3 bases and J lost 1, with 10 bases in between. The CDR3 sequence is 14 residues long. CDR1 and CDR2 from the germline V gene are SGHDT and YYEEEE. DNA for the CDR3: TGTGCCAGCAGCTGGGGCCGGGCGAACACTGAAGCTTTCTTT. It encodes CASSWGRANTEAFF.